This T cell receptor (beta chain) was identified during a study of T cell responses to AZD1222 COVID-19 vaccine. Profiling relied on immunoSEQ multiplex PCR, and the TCRdb table lists in-frame clones only, not all of them. This table has about 97,000 clones, roughly 86% appearing once. CDR1 is MNHEY, CDR2 SMNVEV, per germline (reference sequence). The germline V and J ends were trimmed by 5 bases and 0 bases, with 17 bases remaining between them. The CDR3 length is 17 residues. The chain links TRBV27 to TRBJ1-5, with D perhaps TRBD1 (5 bases). The material sequenced was peripheral blood, taken 28 days after the second AZD1222 dose. This TCR came from an adult who received the AZD1222 COVID-19 vaccine. As DNA, the CDR3 is TGTGCCAGCAGTGGACGGTCAGGGACCTATAGCAATCAGCCCCAGCATTTT. It translates to CASSGRSGTYSNQPQHF.